This T cell receptor (beta chain) was recovered during a study of beta chain features in type 1 diabetes. TCRB transcripts that were expressed got sequenced, as all of the isolated RNA had been reverse transcribed. The table came from immunoSEQ multiplex PCR; TCRdb's copy has only in-frame clones and leaves some out. The repertoire holds approximately 150,000 clones, approximately 13% seen once, with roughly 1.4% in the top ten. The CDR3 extends over 14 amino acids. V gave up 0 bases and J gave up 2 bases; unmatched junction bases: 1. Germline CDR1 reads SGDLS; CDR2 reads YYNGEE. Points from the study as a whole: PCR might show a preference for shorter templates, equally across patients and controls. All four CD4+ subsets of Type 1 diabetes patients contained TCRB CDR3s that were moderately but significantly shorter.

This clone was detected many times. As yet, its antigen is unknown. The chain joins TRBV9 to TRBJ2-7; 8 positions agree with TRBD1. The TCR comes from a man between 18 and 35 years old with type 1 diabetes. The sequenced sample was central memory CD4+ T cells from blood. The CDR3 DNA sequence: TGTGCCAGCAGCGTAGAGGACAGGGCCTACGAGCAGTACTTC. This codes for CASSVEDRAYEQYF.